The 28 T cell receptor beta chains in this list originate from one sample, sequenced in a study of patients and donors after allogeneic stem cell transplantation. A single record per CDR3 protein comes from TCRdb applying MiXCR to the RT-PCR reads. The data contain about 76,000 distinct CDR3 sequences, approximately 26% of them seen just once; the ten biggest clones take up around 27%. Sequencing was done on a sample of blood, either unsorted or a sorted T cell fraction (not recorded which). These receptors all stem from a human donor who was either an allogeneic HSCT recipient or a stem cell or donor lymphocyte infusion donor (not recorded which). It is not recorded whose cells these are; they may come from a transplant donor.

V gene TRBV5-1 combines with J gene TRBJ2-3, with 11 bases identical to TRBD2. From germline, CDR1 is SGHRS and CDR2 YFSETQ. This CDR3 spans 14 amino acids. V was clipped by 5 bases and J by 5 bases; unmatched bases: 4. CDR3 in amino acids: CASSRGLAEDTQYF. The CDR3 DNA follows: TGCGCCAGCAGTCGGGGACTAGCGGAAGATACGCAGTATTTT.

A few counts support this clonotype. This chain uses TRBV12-3 or TRBV12-4 with TRBJ2-7; 9 bases align to TRBD1. The CDR3 sequence is 13 residues long. V shed 8 bases, J shed 2 bases, and the junction held 4 bases outside the gene matches. DNA of the CDR3: TGTGCCAGCGCTACAGGGGGCCCCTACGAGCAGTACTTC. The encoded protein is CASATGGPYEQYF.

This sequence joins TRBV7-8 and TRBJ1-5; D is perhaps TRBD1 (5 bases). Trimming cost V 1 base and J 4 bases, with 14 bases left between them. CDR1 SGHVS and CDR2 FQNEAQ come from the germline V gene. The CDR3 totals 16 residues. CDR3 coding DNA: TGTGCCAGCAGCTTAGTACTCAGGGCGGATAATCAGCCCCAGCATTTT. It specifies CASSLVLRADNQPQHF.

This clonotype was counted many times. This chain uses TRBV7-2 with TRBJ1-5; weak D call: TRBD1 (6 bases). V lost 6 bases and J lost 0, with 9 bases in between. This CDR3 comprises 14 residues. Germline V gene sequence: CDR1 SGHTA, CDR2 FQGNSA. This chain's CDR3 is CASSQGYSNQPQHF. In DNA, the CDR3 is TGTGCCAGCAGTCAGGGGTATAGCAATCAGCCCCAGCATTTT.

In its sample, this clonotype was seen a few times. The genes are TRBV6-5 and TRBJ1-2; a weak D match, TRBD1 (5 bases). The CDR3 is 14 amino acids. V dropped 2 bases and J dropped 4 bases, with 11 bases sitting between them. The germline V gene encodes CDR1 MNHEY and CDR2 SVGAGI. In DNA form, the CDR3 reads TGTGCCAGCAGTTACGGGACTGAGGGCTATGGCTACACCTTC. Translating it yields CASSYGTEGYGYTF.

This clonotype was found a few times. This chain joins TRBV12-3 or TRBV12-4 and TRBJ2-7, with D tentatively TRBD1 (6 bases). The CDR3 has 11 residues. Trimming cost V 4 bases and J 7 bases, with 8 bases left between them. In DNA, the CDR3 is TGTGCCAGCAGTTCTAGGGGGGAGCAGTACTTC. Translated: CASSSRGEQYF.

This chain links TRBV5-1 with TRBJ1-1; D might be TRBD1 (6 bases). Trimming took 4 bases from V and 2 from J, leaving 12 bases between them. Looked up from germline, CDR1 is SGHRS and CDR2 is YFSETQ. The CDR3 extends over 14 amino acids. CDR3 coding DNA: TGCGCCAGCAGCGGGGGGGGCCCCAACACTGAAGCTTTCTTT. The encoded protein is CASSGGGPNTEAFF.

In DNA, the CDR3 is TGTGCCAGCAGTCCAACCGGGACAGGGTTTCTCGAGCAGTACTTC. Amino acid sequence: CASSPTGTGFLEQYF. The V call is TRBV27, the J call TRBJ2-7, with 9 nucleotides matching TRBD1. This CDR3 spans 15 amino acids. V shed 5 bases, J shed 6 bases, and the junction held 11 bases outside the gene matches. Germline V CDR1 and CDR2: MNHEY, SMNVEV (reference sequence).

This clonotype was seen repeatedly, ten times or more. This chain links TRBV20-1 with TRBJ2-5; D tentatively reads TRBD1 or TRBD2 (6 bases each). Germline V lookup: CDR1 DFQATT, CDR2 SNEGSKA (reference sequence). The CDR3 contains 13 residues. V lost 6 bases to trimming and J lost 4 bases, with 15 bases between them. CDR3 nucleotides: TGCAGTGCCCCTATGTCGGGGGCAGAGACCCAGTACTTC. As protein: CSAPMSGAETQYF.

This clonotype has just one count. J is TRBJ1-3 and V is TRBV5-1; D might be TRBD1 (6 bases). This CDR3 has 14 amino acids. V lost 6 bases and J lost 0, with 10 bases in between. Germline lookup yields CDR1 SGHRS and CDR2 YFSETQ. The CDR3 DNA reads TGCGCCAGCACCCAGGGGAGCTCTGGAAACACCATATATTTT. Translation: CASTQGSSGNTIYF. The full variable domain, its missing parts supplied by reference TRBV5-1 and TRBJ1-3, is KAGVTQTPRYLIKTRGQQVTLSCSPISGHRSVSWYQQTPGQGLQFLFEYFSETQRNKGNFPGRFSGRQFSNSRSEMNVSTLELGDSALYLCASTQGSSGNTIYFGEGSWLTVV.

This clonotype has at least ten counts. This chain joins TRBV12-3 or TRBV12-4 and TRBJ1-3; D call uncertain. V was trimmed by 8 bases and J by 4 bases, leaving 9 bases between them. The CDR3 is made up of 12 amino acids. The CDR3 here is CASALGGNTIYF. The CDR3 coding sequence is TGTGCCAGCGCCCTGGGGGGAAACACCATATATTTT.

The genes are TRBV7-9 and TRBJ2-7, with D unresolved. Trimming pared 4 bases from V and 3 bases from J, leaving 7 bases between. From germline, CDR1 is SEHNR and CDR2 FQNEAQ (reference sequence). The CDR3 covers 12 residues. CDR3 residues: CASSSQDYEQYF. The CDR3 coding sequence is TGTGCCAGCAGCTCCCAGGACTACGAGCAGTACTTC.

Only a few counts were recorded for this clonotype. V gene TRBV7-2 combines with J gene TRBJ1-5, with D possibly being TRBD1 (6 bases). V gave up 2 bases and J gave up 0 bases, with 11 bases separating them. The germline V gene encodes CDR1 SGHTA and CDR2 FQGNSA. This CDR3 is 16 amino acids long. CDR3 nucleotide sequence: TGTGCCAGCAGCTTATCAGGGGTCAATAGCAATCAGCCCCAGCATTTT. It encodes CASSLSGVNSNQPQHF.

This chain connects TRBV14 to TRBJ2-2; maybe TRBD2 (5 bases). CDR3 length: 15 amino acids. Between the trimmed V and J ends, which lost 2 bases and 0 bases, there was a span of 7 bases. Germline loops: CDR1 SGHDN, CDR2 FVKESK. CDR3 sequence: CASSQRTSNTGELFF. CDR3 coding DNA: TGTGCCAGCAGCCAAAGGACTTCGAACACCGGGGAGCTGTTTTTT.

This clonotype was observed a handful of times. CDR3 DNA: TGCAGCGGGGGAGGGTCGACGTTGGCTTTCTTT. The encoded protein is CSGGGSTLAFF. The chain is built from TRBV29-1 and TRBJ1-1; D gene unclear. The CDR3 has 11 amino acids. Trimming removed 7 bases from V and 11 bases from J, with 17 bases in between. Germline V gene lookup returns CDR1 SQVTM and CDR2 ANQGSEA.

V and J are TRBV24-1 and TRBJ2-1, with TRBD2 identical over 11 bases. Per the germline V gene, CDR1 is KGHDR and CDR2 is SFDVKD. The junction had 7 bases not matched to a gene; V was cut back by 3 bases and J by 7 bases. The length of the CDR3 is 16 residues. CDR3 in amino acids: CATSDPASGRPNEQFF. CDR3 in DNA: TGTGCCACCAGTGATCCCGCTAGCGGGAGGCCGAATGAGCAGTTCTTC.

The chain is built from TRBV6-2 or TRBV6-3 and TRBJ2-3, with D possibly matching TRBD2 (6 bases). V shed 4 bases and J shed 3 bases, with 8 bases lying between them. Germline loops: CDR1 MNHEY, CDR2 SVGEGT. The CDR3 is 13 residues long. CDR3: CASSLTSTDTQYF. For the CDR3, the DNA is TGTGCCAGCAGTTTGACTAGTACAGATACGCAGTATTTT.

V gene TRBV12-3 or TRBV12-4 combines with J gene TRBJ2-3; D is perhaps TRBD2 (5 bases). This CDR3 spans 22 amino acids. Trimming shortened V by 0 bases and J by 3 bases, and 31 bases separated the two germline ends. In DNA form, the CDR3 reads TGTGCCAGCAGTTTAGCGCAAAGACTAAGCCTCTTAGCACAGATCCGAACAGATACGCAGTATTTT. Protein product: CASSLAQRLSLLAQIRTDTQYF.

This chain's CDR3 is CSAKAGASYEQYF. In DNA, the CDR3 is TGCAGTGCTAAAGCGGGGGCCAGCTACGAGCAGTACTTC. The V gene is TRBV20-1, the J gene TRBJ2-7, with 8 bases fitting TRBD2. This CDR3 contains 13 residues. With V trimmed by 4 bases and J by 3 bases, 5 bases remained unmatched. The germline V gene encodes CDR1 DFQATT and CDR2 SNEGSKA (reference sequence).

This clonotype was detected a few times. The J gene is TRBJ1-1, the V gene TRBV15; D possibly corresponds to TRBD1 (5 bases). This CDR3 is built from 11 residues. Trimming removed 5 bases from V and 6 bases from J, with 7 bases in between. Germline V CDR1 and CDR2: LNHNV, YYDKDF (reference sequence). The CDR3 DNA follows: TGTGCCACCAGCTTGGGGCCTGAAGCTTTCTTT. Amino acids: CATSLGPEAFF.

The chain recombines TRBV7-2 with TRBJ1-1; 10 nucleotides align to TRBD1. CDR1 is SGHTA and CDR2 is FQGNSA in the germline V gene. The CDR3 covers 17 residues. The junction had 9 bases not matched to a gene; V was cut back by 1 base and J by 4 bases. CDR3 amino acids: CASSLEGTGVWSTEAFF. CDR3 DNA: TGTGCCAGCAGCTTAGAAGGGACAGGGGTATGGAGCACTGAAGCTTTCTTT.

This clonotype has only a few counts. The chain carries TRBV21-1 and TRBJ2-2; TRBD1, the table's D call, lacks a check against the DNA. TRBV21-1 is marked as a pseudogene. There are 19 residues in the CDR3. For the CDR3, the DNA is TGTGCCAGCAGCAAAGCGACTCCGGGACAGGGAAGGAACACCGGGGAGCTGTTTTTT. Amino acid sequence: CASSKATPGQGRNTGELFF.

Only a few counts were recorded for this clonotype. This chain joins TRBV10-3 and TRBJ2-7; 8 bases match TRBD1. Germline V gene sequence: CDR1 ENHRY, CDR2 SYGVKD. The length of the CDR3 is 15 residues. The V segment lost 10 bases and the J segment 2 bases; nucleotides outside the gene matches: 13. The CDR3: CATRTDRGYTYEQYF. The CDR3 coding sequence is TGTGCCACCAGGACCGACAGGGGATATACCTACGAGCAGTACTTC.

This clonotype was detected only a few times. The gene calls are TRBV6-5 and TRBJ1-2; D not certain. The germline V and J ends were trimmed by 1 base and 13 bases, with 19 bases remaining between them. In germline, CDR1 is MNHEY, CDR2 SVGAGI. This CDR3 is 14 amino acids long. CDR3 protein: CASSYFSNPLGGTF. The CDR3 region has the DNA TGTGCCAGCAGTTACTTTAGTAACCCCCTAGGAGGCACCTTC.

The chain employs TRBV7-8 and TRBJ1-6, with D possibly being TRBD1 (5 bases). There are 16 residues in the CDR3. Germline lookup yields CDR1 SGHVS and CDR2 FQNEAQ. Trimming stripped 5 bases from V and 10 bases from J, with 21 bases between. The DNA of the CDR3 is TGTGCCAGCAGCCCACGGGGGGTCGGATTTTACTCACCCCTCCACTTT. It specifies CASSPRGVGFYSPLHF.

This chain joins TRBV5-1 and TRBJ2-7, with D possibly matching TRBD2 (6 bases). The CDR3 spans 17 residues. V lost 4 bases, J lost 0 bases, and 20 bases lay in between. Germline V gives CDR1 SGHRS, CDR2 YFSETQ. The CDR3 DNA is TGCGCCAGCAGCCTCCGGCCCGTCGCGGGGAGCTCCTACGAGCAGTACTTC. Protein: CASSLRPVAGSSYEQYF.

This clonotype has more than one count but fewer than ten. The CDR3 sequence: CASSSWGHYGYTF. Written as DNA, the CDR3 is TGTGCCAGCAGCTCTTGGGGGCACTATGGCTACACCTTC. The rearrangement joins TRBV7-8 to TRBJ1-2; tentative D call: TRBD1 (6 bases). This CDR3 has 13 residues. The V end was cut by 4 bases, the J end by 3 bases, with 9 bases between. CDR1 SGHVS and CDR2 FQNEAQ come from the germline V gene.

The chain employs TRBV3-1 and TRBJ1-2; maybe TRBD1 (6 bases). The CDR3 is made up of 16 amino acids. Germline loops: CDR1 LGHDT, CDR2 YNNKEL (reference sequence). The V end lost 1 base, the J end lost 4 bases, and 16 bases lay between the germline ends. In DNA form, the CDR3 reads TGTGCCAGCAGCCAAGGGGAGGGGGGCGCAGGCTATGGCTACACCTTC. Encoded protein: CASSQGEGGAGYGYTF. The complete variable domain, with remaining parts taken from reference TRBV3-1 and TRBJ1-2, reads DTAVSQTPKYLVTQMGNDKSIKCEQNLGHDTMYWYKQDSKKFLKIMFSYNNKELIINETVPNRFSPKSPDKAHLNLHINSLELGDSAVYFCASSQGEGGAGYGYTFGSGTRLTVV.